The rows below give T cell receptor beta chains drawn from one sample of a study of neurological immune-mediated disorders. From the 5' RACE reads, TCRdb called clonotypes with MiXCR, one entry per CDR3 protein. The sample carries about 66,000 distinct CDR3 sequences, almost 4% recorded once. Sequencing was carried out using PBMCs. These receptor sequences come from a man aged 25 to 40 with multiple sclerosis. The CDR3 runs from the conserved cysteine through the conserved F or W. Each record gives: V gene, clone size, J gene, D gene, CDR3 protein, CDR3 DNA. A D gene is named only where the DNA matches it firmly. The size of a clone is reported for some rows only, either as once, few or many, or as a class for expanded clones.

v_call: TRBV5-6
clone_size: many
j_call: TRBJ2-7
d_call: NA
cdr3_aa: CASSYGGAYEQYF
cdr3_nt: TGTGCCAGCAGCTACGGCGGGGCCTACGAGCAGTACTTC

v_call: TRBV6-1
clone_size: many
j_call: TRBJ2-1
d_call: NA
cdr3_aa: CASSESWQNYNEQFF
cdr3_nt: TGTGCCAGCAGTGAATCTTGGCAGAATTACAATGAGCAGTTCTTC

v_call: TRBV12-3/TRBV12-4
clone_size: many
j_call: TRBJ2-3
d_call: TRBD1
cdr3_aa: CASIESQGAPTDTQYF
cdr3_nt: TGTGCCAGCATCGAGTCCCAGGGGGCCCCTACAGATACGCAGTATTTT

v_call: TRBV7-2
clone_size: many
j_call: TRBJ1-1
d_call: NA
cdr3_aa: CASSLGSWGVEAFF
cdr3_nt: TGTGCCAGCAGCTTAGGATCCTGGGGAGTTGAAGCTTTCTTT

v_call: TRBV7-6
clone_size: many
j_call: TRBJ2-7
d_call: TRBD1
cdr3_aa: CASSLRTGDEQYF
cdr3_nt: TGTGCCAGCAGCTTAAGGACAGGAGACGAGCAGTACTTC

v_call: TRBV7-3
clone_size: NA
j_call: TRBJ1-6
d_call: TRBD1
cdr3_aa: CASSRGTGGQSPLHF
cdr3_nt: TGTGCCAGCAGCCGGGGGACAGGGGGTCAGTCACCCCTCCACTTT

v_call: TRBV9
clone_size: many
j_call: TRBJ2-5
d_call: TRBD2
cdr3_aa: CASSAGGGRQETQYF
cdr3_nt: TGTGCCAGCAGCGCGGGGGGGGGCCGCCAAGAGACCCAGTACTTC

v_call: TRBV6-1
clone_size: many
j_call: TRBJ1-6
d_call: NA
cdr3_aa: CASSEGVDNSPLHF
cdr3_nt: TGTGCCAGCAGTGAAGGGGTTGATAATTCACCCCTCCACTTT

v_call: TRBV20-1
clone_size: many
j_call: TRBJ1-2
d_call: NA
cdr3_aa: CSARTGGYGYTF
cdr3_nt: TGCAGTGCTAGGACCGGGGGCTATGGCTACACCTTC

v_call: TRBV10-3
clone_size: few
j_call: TRBJ1-1
d_call: NA
cdr3_aa: CAIRTFGKGNTEAFF
cdr3_nt: TGTGCCATCAGGACCTTTGGAAAGGGGAACACTGAAGCTTTCTTT

v_call: TRBV6-6
clone_size: many
j_call: TRBJ1-1
d_call: NA
cdr3_aa: CASSYSKNTEAFF
cdr3_nt: TGTGCCAGCAGTTATTCCAAGAACACTGAAGCTTTCTTT

v_call: TRBV14
clone_size: many
j_call: TRBJ1-1
d_call: TRBD1
cdr3_aa: CASSHSGGRRTEAFF
cdr3_nt: TGTGCCAGCAGCCATTCAGGGGGAAGACGAACTGAAGCTTTCTTT

v_call: TRBV6-5
clone_size: many
j_call: TRBJ2-7
d_call: NA
cdr3_aa: CASSYYEQYF
cdr3_nt: TGTGCCAGCAGTTACTACGAGCAGTACTTC

v_call: TRBV20-1
clone_size: many
j_call: TRBJ1-2
d_call: NA
cdr3_aa: CSAITAQTGGYTF
cdr3_nt: TGCAGTGCTATTACCGCTCAGACAGGTGGCTACACCTTC

v_call: TRBV11-3
clone_size: NA
j_call: TRBJ2-1
d_call: NA
cdr3_aa: CASSPLAGFNEQFF
cdr3_nt: TGTGCCAGCAGCCCTCTAGCTGGGTTTAATGAGCAGTTCTTC

v_call: TRBV12-3/TRBV12-4
clone_size: many
j_call: TRBJ2-2
d_call: TRBD1
cdr3_aa: CAGQGNTGELFF
cdr3_nt: TGTGCGGGACAGGGGAACACCGGGGAGCTGTTTTTT

v_call: TRBV5-1
clone_size: many
j_call: TRBJ2-5
d_call: TRBD1
cdr3_aa: CASSLVGTGRTQETQYF
cdr3_nt: TGCGCCAGCAGCTTGGTGGGGACAGGGCGAACTCAAGAGACCCAGTACTTC

v_call: TRBV7-6
clone_size: many
j_call: TRBJ1-1
d_call: NA
cdr3_aa: CASRRVNRAGTEAFF
cdr3_nt: TGTGCCAGTCGGAGGGTCAATAGGGCAGGCACTGAAGCTTTCTTT

v_call: TRBV20-1
clone_size: many
j_call: TRBJ2-7
d_call: TRBD1
cdr3_aa: CSARDGGQVSYEQYF
cdr3_nt: TGCAGTGCTAGAGATGGGGGACAGGTCTCCTACGAGCAGTACTTC

v_call: TRBV20-1
clone_size: many
j_call: TRBJ2-3
d_call: TRBD2
cdr3_aa: CSATPLAGGEEDTQYF
cdr3_nt: TGCAGTGCTACCCCACTAGCGGGGGGCGAGGAAGATACGCAGTATTTT

v_call: TRBV5-1
clone_size: many
j_call: TRBJ1-1
d_call: TRBD1
cdr3_aa: CASSRSTGQGTEAFF
cdr3_nt: TGCGCCAGCAGCCGGAGCACAGGACAGGGGACTGAAGCTTTCTTT

v_call: TRBV5-1
clone_size: many
j_call: TRBJ1-1
d_call: NA
cdr3_aa: CASSTGLLNTEAFF
cdr3_nt: TGCGCCAGCAGCACCGGACTGCTGAACACTGAAGCTTTCTTT

v_call: TRBV20-1
clone_size: NA
j_call: TRBJ1-5
d_call: TRBD1
cdr3_aa: CSASESGGQPQNF
cdr3_nt: TGCAGTGCTAGTGAGTCAGGGGGACAGCCCCAGAATTTT

v_call: TRBV12-3/TRBV12-4
clone_size: many
j_call: TRBJ2-2
d_call: NA
cdr3_aa: CASSLGTATGELFF
cdr3_nt: TGTGCCAGCAGTTTAGGGACAGCAACCGGGGAGCTGTTTTTT

v_call: TRBV3-1
clone_size: many
j_call: TRBJ2-1
d_call: NA
cdr3_aa: CASSRGGYNEQFF
cdr3_nt: TGTGCCAGCAGCCGGGGCGGGTACAATGAGCAGTTCTTC

v_call: TRBV20-1
clone_size: many
j_call: TRBJ2-7
d_call: TRBD1
cdr3_aa: CSAPGTGGYEQYF
cdr3_nt: TGCAGTGCTCCCGGGACAGGGGGGTACGAGCAGTACTTC

v_call: TRBV5-1
clone_size: many
j_call: TRBJ1-6
d_call: NA
cdr3_aa: CASSAQGNSPLHF
cdr3_nt: TGCGCCAGCAGCGCCCAGGGAAATTCACCCCTCCACTTT

v_call: TRBV7-9
clone_size: NA
j_call: TRBJ1-5
d_call: NA
cdr3_aa: CASEPGVGDQPQNF
cdr3_nt: TGTGCCAGCGAACCAGGGGTAGGAGATCAGCCCCAGAATTTT

v_call: TRBV2
clone_size: many
j_call: TRBJ2-4
d_call: NA
cdr3_aa: CASSGAGAGIQYF
cdr3_nt: TGTGCCAGCAGTGGTGCGGGGGCGGGCATTCAGTACTTC

v_call: TRBV3-1
clone_size: many
j_call: TRBJ1-5
d_call: TRBD1
cdr3_aa: CASSQDSGGLQPQHF
cdr3_nt: TGTGCCAGCAGCCAAGATTCAGGGGGCCTGCAGCCCCAGCATTTT

v_call: TRBV25-1
clone_size: few
j_call: TRBJ1-6
d_call: TRBD1
cdr3_aa: CASRKPNRGSPLHF
cdr3_nt: TGTGCCAGCAGAAAACCAAACAGGGGTTCACCCCTCCACTTT

v_call: TRBV5-1
clone_size: many
j_call: TRBJ1-1
d_call: NA
cdr3_aa: CASSRVGAAEAFF
cdr3_nt: TGCGCCAGCAGCCGAGTGGGGGCAGCTGAAGCTTTCTTT

v_call: TRBV5-1
clone_size: many
j_call: TRBJ2-1
d_call: NA
cdr3_aa: CASSSLGGYYNEQFF
cdr3_nt: TGCGCCAGCAGCTCGCTCGGGGGTTACTACAATGAGCAGTTCTTC

v_call: TRBV7-8
clone_size: NA
j_call: TRBJ2-2
d_call: TRBD1
cdr3_aa: CASSFTGVTGELFF
cdr3_nt: TGTGCCAGCAGCTTTACAGGGGTCACCGGGGAGCTGTTTTTT